Listed below are T cell receptor beta chains from one sample, sequenced in a study of radiation and T cells in renal cell carcinoma. The assay was immunoSEQ multiplex PCR, and TCRdb's table has in-frame clones only and misses some. The top ten hold approximately 10% of the sample, which has 150,000 to 200,000 clones, 88% seen once. The material was blood, obtained from a patient whose treatment included radiotherapy and nephrectomy. The source is a woman aged 45-65 years with renal cell carcinoma. The CDR3 runs from the conserved cysteine through the conserved F or W. D genes are given only for firm matches. The size entry is marked missing in some rows and otherwise reads once, few, many or a size class.

clone size	D gene	V gene	J gene	CDR3 DNA	CDR3 protein
.	TRBD2	TRBV7-2	TRBJ2-3	TGTGCCAGCAGCTTAGAAGGCGGGGGGTGGAGAGATACGCAGTATTTT	CASSLEGGGWRDTQYF
.	.	TRBV7-2	TRBJ2-1	TGTGCCAGCAGCCCCTGGGCTTCCTACAATGAGCAGTTCTTC	CASSPWASYNEQFF
.	TRBD1	TRBV19	TRBJ1-2	TGTGCCAGTAGAGGACAGGAATTTTATGGCTACACCTTC	CASRGQEFYGYTF
.	.	TRBV6-5	TRBJ2-5	TGTGCCAGCAGTTACGGGGCAGGGGAAGAGACCCAGTACTTC	CASSYGAGEETQYF
.	TRBD1	TRBV19	TRBJ1-5	TGTGCCAGTAGTATGTTGACAGGGGGGAATCAGCCCCAGCATTTT	CASSMLTGGNQPQHF
few	TRBD1	TRBV4-1	TRBJ1-3	TGCGCCAGCAGCCGGTACCGGGACAGACCTGGAAACACCATATATTTT	CASSRYRDRPGNTIYF
.	TRBD1	TRBV5-1	TRBJ1-2	TGCGCCAGCAGCTCCCGGGACAGCTATGGCTACACCTTC	CASSSRDSYGYTF
.	.	TRBV9	TRBJ2-7	TGTGCCAGCAGCACCGGGACCTCCTACGAGCAGTACTTC	CASSTGTSYEQYF
.	TRBD1	TRBV11-2	TRBJ2-7	TGTGCCAGCAGCTCCCACCGGACAGGGCCCAACGAGCAGTACTTC	CASSSHRTGPNEQYF
.	.	TRBV27	TRBJ1-1	TGTGCCAGCAGTTTATGGCGGCAGGGGAGTGAAGCTTTCTTT	CASSLWRQGSEAFF
once	TRBD2	TRBV7-3	TRBJ2-5	TGTGCCAGCAGCTGGGGACTAGGAGAGACCCAGTACTTC	CASSWGLGETQYF
.	.	TRBV5-5	TRBJ1-3	TGTGCCAGCAGCTCCGGCCTAAACACCATATATTTT	CASSSGLNTIYF
.	.	TRBV29-1	TRBJ2-3	TGCAGCGTTGAATTGCTACACCTGGATACGCAGTATTTT	CSVELLHLDTQYF
.	.	TRBV6-1	TRBJ2-5	TGTGCCAGCAGTGACCCCCAGGTGGGCCAAGAGACCCAGTACTTC	CASSDPQVGQETQYF
.	TRBD1	TRBV4-1	TRBJ1-2	TGCGCCAGCAGCCAAGTTGCCACAGGGGAGAAGTATGGCTACACCTTC	CASSQVATGEKYGYTF
.	TRBD1	TRBV6-5	TRBJ1-4	TGTGCCAGCAGTTTTCAGGGGGGACTTAATGAAAAACTGTTTTTT	CASSFQGGLNEKLFF
.	TRBD2	TRBV11-2	TRBJ2-3	TGTGCCAGCAGCCACGAAGGGCGGGGGGGCGTCGATACGCAGTATTTT	CASSHEGRGGVDTQYF
few	.	TRBV5-6	TRBJ1-4	TGTGCCAGCAGCCTGCTAGAGGTCGAAAAACTGTTTTTT	CASSLLEVEKLFF
few	.	TRBV7-9	TRBJ1-1	TGTGCCAGCAACAGGGCCTACATGAACACTGAAGCTTTCTTT	CASNRAYMNTEAFF
.	.	TRBV6-1	TRBJ1-2	TGTGCCAGCAGGATGACAGGACCCACCTATGGCTACACCTTC	CASRMTGPTYGYTF
.	TRBD1	TRBV5-1	TRBJ1-1	TGCGCCAGCAGCTTGGAGGGGGCGCGTGCTGAAGCTTTCTTT	CASSLEGARAEAFF
.	.	TRBV15	TRBJ1-6	TGTGCCACCAGCAGCTGGGGTATGGAAAATTCACCCCTCCACTTT	CATSSWGMENSPLHF
.	.	TRBV18	TRBJ2-5	TGTGCCAGCTCACCACGAGCAGGGTCAGAGACCCAGTACTTC	CASSPRAGSETQYF
.	TRBD2	TRBV10-3	TRBJ2-1	TGTGCCATCAGTGAGGGTCTAGCGGGGACCAATGAGCAGTTCTTC	CAISEGLAGTNEQFF
.	TRBD2	TRBV5-1	TRBJ2-3	TGCGCCAGCAGCTCTAGCGGGGGGGCGACAGATACGCAGTATTTT	CASSSSGGATDTQYF
.	TRBD1	TRBV5-8	TRBJ1-4	TGTGCCAGCAGCTACAGGGGCGTGGACGAAAAACTGTTTTTT	CASSYRGVDEKLFF
once	.	TRBV5-1	TRBJ1-3	TGCGCCAGCAGCGCGGACGGTCCTAGCTCTGGAAACACCATATATTTT	CASSADGPSSGNTIYF
.	TRBD1	TRBV29-1	TRBJ2-2	TGCAGCGTGGGACAGGTAAACACCGGGGAGCTGTTTTTT	CSVGQVNTGELFF
.	.	TRBV2	TRBJ1-3	TGTGCCAGCAGGGGGGACTCCGCCTCGAGGGGCACCATATATTTT	CASRGDSASRGTIYF
.	.	TRBV2	TRBJ2-7	TGTGCCAGCAGATTTGACGGCTACGAGCAGTACTTC	CASRFDGYEQYF
.	TRBD2	TRBV5-1	TRBJ2-3	TGCGCCAGCAGCTTGGAAGCGGGGGGTGCAGATACGCAGTATTTT	CASSLEAGGADTQYF
.	.	TRBV19	TRBJ1-2	TGTGCCAGTAGTATAGGTGCGGTTAACTATGGCTACACCTTC	CASSIGAVNYGYTF
.	.	TRBV6-5	TRBJ1-2	TGTGCCAGCAGTGATAACCGATTCTATGGCTACACCTTC	CASSDNRFYGYTF
.	.	TRBV5-6	TRBJ1-2	TGTGCCAGCAGCTTGGGAGGGTGGAGCGCTGGCTACACCTTC	CASSLGGWSAGYTF
once	.	TRBV7-2	TRBJ2-1	TGTGCCAGCAGCTTAGCGGGACCGGGCTACAATGAGCAGTTCTTC	CASSLAGPGYNEQFF
.	.	TRBV10-3	TRBJ2-1	TGTGCCATCAGTGAGTCCCGGGCAACAGACAATGAGCAGTTCTTC	CAISESRATDNEQFF
.	.	TRBV5-4	TRBJ2-7	TGTGCCAGCAGCCTCTATTCCTACGAGCAGTACTTC	CASSLYSYEQYF
.	.	TRBV6-6	TRBJ2-1	TGTGCCAGCAGTGCCCCCTACGACCTCAATGAGCAGTTCTTC	CASSAPYDLNEQFF
.	.	TRBV19	TRBJ1-1	TGTGCCAGTAGGCGGCGTGAATTCGGGGGCACTGAAGCTTTCTTT	CASRRREFGGTEAFF
.	.	TRBV18	TRBJ1-4	TGTGCCAGCTCACTTACACAGGGAACTAATGAAAAACTGTTTTTT	CASSLTQGTNEKLFF
.	.	TRBV15	TRBJ1-2	TGTGCCACCAGCAGAGAGCCCCGCTCGACCAACTATGGCTACACCTTC	CATSREPRSTNYGYTF
.	TRBD1	TRBV19	TRBJ1-5	TGTGCCAGTCGGACAGGGGGCACTCAGCCCCAGCATTTT	CASRTGGTQPQHF
.	TRBD2	TRBV5-4	TRBJ2-3	TGTGCCAGCAGCTCCCCCAACGTAGCGGGGGCGGGCACAGATACGCAGTATTTT	CASSSPNVAGAGTDTQYF
.	.	TRBV4-1	TRBJ1-5	TGCGCCAGCACACCAGGACCCAATCAGCCCCAGCATTTT	CASTPGPNQPQHF
.	.	TRBV7-2	TRBJ2-7	TGTGCCAGCAGCTTCAGCGGATACGAGCAGTACTTC	CASSFSGYEQYF
.	TRBD1	TRBV19	TRBJ2-4	TGTGCCAGTAGTACCGGGACAGGGCAACTAGCCAAAAACATTCAGTACTTC	CASSTGTGQLAKNIQYF
.	.	TRBV18	TRBJ1-6	TGTGCCAGCTCTCCACAGGGAGCCGGGAGTAATTCACCCCTCCACTTT	CASSPQGAGSNSPLHF
.	.	TRBV9	TRBJ2-1	TGTGCCAGCAGCGCCACCCCCTCAGAGGGATACAATGAGCAGTTCTTC	CASSATPSEGYNEQFF
.	.	TRBV5-1	TRBJ1-2	TGCGCCAGCAGCTTGGACTGGGACGGGGGTGATGGCTACACCTTC	CASSLDWDGGDGYTF
.	.	TRBV10-3	TRBJ2-7	TGTGCCATCAGTGTAGCGGACAGTGCCGAGCAGTACTTC	CAISVADSAEQYF